The following is a T cell receptor (beta chain) sequence with its context. No cognate antigen has been identified for it. Nothing much larger sits one base from this clone, and base qualities are not available. The CDR3, cysteine through phenylalanine, is 15 amino acids long. Left in the record is the CDR3 DNA by itself, 45 bases read in frame from the first base. Germline trimming amounts to 4 bases on V and 3 bases on J, with 8 as the count of junction bases outside the gene matches. CDR1 and CDR2 were assigned from the germline V gene as SGDLS and YYNGEE. The record originates from a study of OX40 agonist ivuxolimab in advanced cancers. Background for the entire study: Ivuxolimab was a fully human IgG2 agonistic monoclonal antibody targeting the costimulatory receptor OX40 (CD134). Intravenous ivuxolimab was administered to patients every 2 weeks at six dose levels: 0.01, 0.1, 0.3, 1.5, 3 and 10 mg/kg. Of the roughly 51 dose-escalation patients, hepatocellular carcinoma was present in about 20, melanoma in about 15, renal cell carcinoma in 9 and head and neck cancer in 9. A male proportion of almost 85% and a mean age of roughly 58 years, ranging from about 23 to 90, were recorded for the dose-escalation cohort. Prior anti-PD-1, anti-PD-L1 or anti-CTLA-4 therapy was permitted, and approximately 41% of dose-escalation patients had received checkpoint inhibitors. Partial responses occurred in three dose-escalation patients: two with cutaneous melanoma and one with hepatocellular carcinoma. The purpose of peripheral TCRbeta sequencing was to test whether ivuxolimab changed TCR sequence diversity and led to clonal T-cell expansion. The paper reports the monotherapy dose-escalation portion (N of about 50 patients) of the phase I ivuxolimab trial. The study at large found these results: The antigen specificity of the peripheral T cells that underwent clonal expansion was not determined. Partial responders in the 0.1-3.0 mg/kg groups had among the lowest normalized peripheral clonal expansion, especially among CD8+ T cells. Low levels of normalized T-cell clonal expansion were also shown by some nonresponding patients. After ivuxolimab, CD8+ T cells had more expanded clones than CD4+ T cells on average. Clonal expansion of both CD4+ and CD8+ blood T cells was observed from baseline to week 6 at doses 0.1 to 3.0 mg/kg.

Genomic DNA was isolated from the sorted cells so that the TCRbeta CDR3 region could be sequenced. TCRbeta CDR3 regions were sequenced using the immunoSEQ Assay. Not all clones reach the TCRdb copy of this immuneACCESS table, which keeps in-frame sequences only. Checked studies attribute under half of the gap to unresolved V genes and leave the rest unexplained. The sample table records 75,000 to 100,000 clones; roughly 87% of these occur just once. The top ten clonotypes cover roughly 0.52% of the sample. The trial excluded patients who had a history of autoimmune disease or were on systemic immunosuppression. In every dose cohort, peripheral blood was drawn for TCR sequencing at baseline, cycle 4 day 1, and cycle 7 day 1. The samples were taken from a phase I, first-in-human, multicenter, open-label dose-escalation trial of ivuxolimab. Adults with locally advanced or metastatic head and neck squamous cell, hepatocellular, melanoma or renal cell carcinoma were enrolled in the trial. Before TCR sequencing, CD4+ T cells and CD8+ T cells were sorted from peripheral blood as separate populations.

The input for sequencing was CD4+ or CD8+ T cells sorted from blood, taken in a trial of the OX40 agonist ivuxolimab. This sequence originates from an adult with an advanced solid tumor such as melanoma, head and neck, liver or kidney cancer. The V and J segments used are TRBV9 and TRBJ2-5; 8 bases in between match TRBD2. The nucleotide sequence reads TGTGCCAGCAGCCCCCGAATAGCGGGGAAAGAGACCCAGTACTTC. Its protein product is CASSPRIAGKETQYF.